The 17 T cell receptor beta chains below were found in one sample sequenced in a study of cytomegalovirus exposure and HLA in healthy donors. The PCR contained 60 Vbeta and 13 Jbeta primers. Measured with immunoSEQ multiplex PCR; TCRdb has only the in-frame clones, and not every one. This sample carries over 95,000 clones, 65% to 80% of them seen once, and the ten largest clones take less than 3%. The sample comprised PBMCs. These receptors came from a female donor in good health and CMV-seronegative.

J is TRBJ1-2 and V is TRBV15; TRBD1 is a possible D gene (5 bases). Germline CDR1 reads LNHNV; CDR2 reads YYDKDF (reference sequence). Trimming stripped 0 bases from V and 3 bases from J, with 8 bases between. CDR3 size: 14 residues. The CDR3 loop is CATSRDRVDYGYTF. The CDR3 DNA reads TGTGCCACCAGCAGAGACAGGGTAGACTATGGCTACACCTTC.

The J gene is TRBJ2-3, the V gene TRBV5-6, with D maybe TRBD2 (7 bases). V dropped 4 bases and J dropped 0 bases, with 12 bases sitting between them. Germline loops: CDR1 SGHDT, CDR2 YYEEEE. The CDR3 has 15 residues. CDR3 in DNA: TGTGCCAGCAGCAGGGGGGGGGTAAGCACAGATACGCAGTATTTT. It yields the protein CASSRGGVSTDTQYF.

The CDR3 loop reads CAWSVLDRHYGYTF. CDR3 sequence (DNA): TGTGCCTGGAGTGTCTTGGACAGGCATTATGGCTACACCTTC. The V and J genes are TRBV30 and TRBJ1-2; 7 nucleotides agree with TRBD1. With 0 bases clipped from V and 5 bases from J, the junction kept 6 bases outside the gene matches. The CDR3 length is 14 residues. From germline, CDR1 is GTSNPN and CDR2 SVGIG (reference sequence).

This clone was observed a single time. The rearrangement links TRBV9 to TRBJ2-3, with TRBD2 as a possible D gene (6 bases). Trimming took 2 bases from V and 4 from J, leaving 14 bases between them. The CDR3 totals 15 residues. Germline V gene sequence: CDR1 SGDLS, CDR2 YYNGEE. The CDR3 protein is CASSVTSSGADTQYF. The DNA of the CDR3 is TGTGCCAGCAGCGTTACATCGTCGGGGGCAGATACGCAGTATTTT.

V gene TRBV14 combines with J gene TRBJ2-5; tentatively, D is TRBD2 (5 bases). V lost 2 bases and J 7 bases, leaving 11 bases between the germline ends. The CDR3 sequence is 13 residues long. CDR1 and CDR2 from the germline V gene are SGHDN and FVKESK. CDR3 sequence: CASSQLVGGTQYF. The DNA of the CDR3 is TGTGCCAGCAGCCAATTGGTCGGAGGGACCCAGTACTTC.

This chain joins TRBV9 and TRBJ1-2; D may be TRBD1 (6 bases). This CDR3 has 14 amino acids. In germline, CDR1 is SGDLS, CDR2 YYNGEE. V gave up 6 bases and J gave up 8 bases, with 20 bases separating them. The CDR3 region has the DNA TGTGCCAGCAAGGCAGGGGATAAATTATGGGGCTACACCTTC. Amino acids: CASKAGDKLWGYTF.

This clone appeared a single time. The rearrangement joins TRBV7-9 to TRBJ1-4; tentative D call: TRBD1 (6 bases). The CDR3 has 16 residues. The V and J ends lost 2 bases and 8 bases respectively, with 18 bases between them. Per germline, CDR1 SEHNR and CDR2 FQNEAQ (reference sequence). The CDR3 DNA is TGTGCCAGCAGCTTAATTAAGGGTCAGGGGACGGAAAAACTGTTTTTT. This gives the protein CASSLIKGQGTEKLFF.

Only one count was recorded for this clone. This chain uses TRBV30 with TRBJ1-5; D perhaps matches TRBD1 (5 bases). V was cut by 3 bases and J by 3 bases, with 9 bases left in between. Germline values: CDR1 GTSNPN, CDR2 SVGIG (reference sequence). This CDR3 comprises 13 residues. The CDR3 DNA is TGTGCCTGGAGCCCGGACACCAATCAGCCCCAGCATTTT. This codes for CAWSPDTNQPQHF.

V gene TRBV5-4 combines with J gene TRBJ2-7; 7 bases are shared with TRBD2. The germline V gene encodes CDR1 SGHNT and CDR2 YYREEE (reference sequence). V was clipped by 7 bases and J by 0 bases; unmatched bases: 7. The CDR3 consists of 14 residues. This chain's CDR3 is CASGERGLSYEQYF. CDR3 nucleotide sequence: TGTGCCAGCGGCGAGCGGGGCCTCTCCTACGAGCAGTACTTC.

In its sample, this clone was seen once. The gene calls are TRBV13 and TRBJ1-1; the match to TRBD1 covers 9 bases. V gave up 4 bases and J gave up 8 bases; unmatched junction bases: 8. Germline-derived CDR1 and CDR2 are PRHDT and FYEKMQ (reference sequence). The CDR3 contains 14 residues. The CDR3 bases are TGTGCCAGCAGCTCTTCTCCGGGACAGGGAGAAGCTTTCTTT. Its protein is CASSSSPGQGEAFF.

The genes are TRBV6-5 and TRBJ2-5; D call uncertain. The last part of the DNA fits TRBJ2-7 better; the J call may be wrong. CDR3 length equals 14 residues. Germline V gene lookup returns CDR1 MNHEY and CDR2 SVGAGI. The chain's CDR3 is CASSPVGPNYEQYF. In nucleotides, the CDR3 is TGTGCCAGCAGCCCCGTGGGTCCTAACTACGAGCAGTACTTC.

This clone occurred a few times. The CDR3 region has the DNA TGTGCCAGCAAGGTCGGGGGAACCTACGAGCAGTACTTC. Amino acid sequence: CASKVGGTYEQYF. The chain combines TRBV6-1 with TRBJ2-7, with D maybe TRBD2 (6 bases). V shed 7 bases and J shed 2 bases, with 12 bases lying between them. The CDR3 spans 13 residues. CDR1 and CDR2 from the germline V gene are MNHNS and SASEGT.

The rearrangement links TRBV10-3 to TRBJ2-3; 7 positions match TRBD1. The CDR3 is made up of 14 amino acids. Losses at the gene ends were 6 bases for V and 7 bases for J; bases not matched to a gene: 10. Germline assignment: CDR1 ENHRY and CDR2 SYGVKD. This CDR3 is CAIRNGQDLNTQYF. The CDR3 nucleotides read TGTGCCATCAGGAACGGACAGGACCTCAATACGCAGTATTTT.

For this clone: The sample has other DNA sequences that encode this CDR3 too. V and J are TRBV6-5 and TRBJ1-2; D is perhaps TRBD1 (5 bases). Germline loops: CDR1 MNHEY, CDR2 SVGAGI. V lost 6 bases and J 2 bases, leaving 10 bases between the germline ends. CDR3 length: 13 residues. The CDR3 nucleotides read TGTGCCAGCAGCAGCACAGGAAACTATGGCTACACCTTC. This translates into CASSSTGNYGYTF.

This sequence joins TRBV5-1 and TRBJ1-4; D remains unclear. Trimming pared 5 bases from V and 0 bases from J, leaving 8 bases between. The germline gives CDR1 SGHRS, CDR2 YFSETQ. The CDR3 sequence is 14 residues long. This CDR3 is CASSSSATNEKLFF. The CDR3 coding sequence is TGCGCCAGCAGTTCCTCCGCAACTAATGAAAAACTGTTTTTT.

This chain links TRBV21-1 with TRBJ2-2; the DNA was not compared with TRBD2, the D call given in the table. TRBV21-1 is described as a pseudogene. This CDR3 spans 19 amino acids. The CDR3 DNA reads as TGTGCCAGCAGCAAAGAGTCGGGAGGAGGAAAGAGAAACACCGGGGAGCTGTTTTTT. It translates to CASSKESGGGKRNTGELFF.

The CDR3, as DNA: TGTGCCAGCAGCTTATGGAGAAACTCCTATAATTCACCCCTCCACTTT. Translation gives CASSLWRNSYNSPLHF. The chain links TRBV7-9 to TRBJ1-6; D gene ambiguous. Germline values: CDR1 SEHNR, CDR2 FQNEAQ (reference sequence). The CDR3 runs to 16 residues. V was shortened by 2 bases and J by 0 bases, with 8 bases between the two germline ends.